One and the same sample provided the 20 T cell receptor beta chains below, sequenced in a study of cytomegalovirus exposure and HLA in healthy donors. Use of 60 Vbeta and 13 Jbeta primers characterized the PCR. Sequencing used immunoSEQ multiplex PCR; TCRdb keeps in-frame clones, though not all of them. The profile shows around 180,000 clones, less than 90% of them singletons. The specimen sequenced was PBMCs. The receptors originated from a boy between 10 and 17 years old in good health and CMV-seronegative.

The chain is built from TRBV14 and TRBJ2-1, with a weak D call TRBD2 (6 bases). Between the trimmed V and J ends, which lost 4 bases and 2 bases, there was a span of 18 bases. Germline assignment: CDR1 SGHDN and CDR2 FVKESK. The CDR3 is 17 residues long. CDR3 region: CASSPNYGGVPYNEQFF. CDR3 coding DNA: TGTGCCAGCAGCCCGAACTATGGCGGGGTCCCCTACAATGAGCAGTTCTTC.

V gene TRBV12-5 combines with J gene TRBJ1-1; no reliable D call. The germline CDR1 and CDR2 sequences are LGHNT and FRNRAP. V was clipped by 6 bases and J by 0 bases, with 11 bases between them. The CDR3 length is 14 residues. The CDR3 is CASGLEGMNTEAFF. The CDR3 nucleotides are TGTGCTAGTGGCTTAGAGGGTATGAACACTGAAGCTTTCTTT.

The chain uses TRBV5-4 and TRBJ2-7; perhaps TRBD1 as D (6 bases). The germline gives CDR1 SGHNT, CDR2 YYREEE (reference sequence). CDR3 length equals 13 residues. Between the trimmed V and J ends, which lost 4 bases and 3 bases, there was a span of 11 bases. The CDR3 sequence is CASSEGVNYEQYF. CDR3 in DNA: TGTGCCAGCAGCGAGGGGGTGAACTACGAGCAGTACTTC. The full variable domain, in which reference TRBV5-4 and TRBJ2-7 provide the parts outside the CDR3, is ETGVTQSPTHLIKTRGQQVTLRCSSQSGHNTVSWYQQALGQGPQFIFQYYREEENGRGNFPPRFSGLQFPNYSSELNVNALELDDSALYLCASSEGVNYEQYFGPGTRLTVT.

The chain joins TRBV29-1 to TRBJ1-4; the match to TRBD1 covers 7 bases. The CDR3 covers 14 residues. With V trimmed by 0 bases and J by 7 bases, 5 bases remained unmatched. Germline-derived CDR1 and CDR2 are SQVTM and ANQGSEA. The CDR3 nucleotides read TGCAGCGTTGAAGAGGGACAGTATGGTGAAAAACTGTTTTTT. This translates into CSVEEGQYGEKLFF.

The rearrangement joins TRBV11-2 to TRBJ2-7; 10 bases are a match to TRBD2. CDR3 length: 14 residues. CDR1 and CDR2 from the germline V gene are SGHAT and FQNNGV. Trimming took 1 base from V and 7 from J; bases not matched to a gene: 4. CDR3: CASSLASGGAEQYF. The CDR3 DNA follows: TGTGCCAGCAGCTTAGCGAGCGGGGGGGCGGAGCAGTACTTC.

The V gene is TRBV19, the J gene TRBJ1-1; TRBD1 is a possible D gene (5 bases). In germline, CDR1 is LNHDA, CDR2 SQIVND (reference sequence). This CDR3 is 12 amino acids long. V was trimmed by 7 bases and J by 3 bases, leaving 9 bases between them. Here the CDR3 DNA reads TGTGCCAGTACAAGACAGTACACTGAAGCTTTCTTT. It encodes CASTRQYTEAFF.

A single count supports this clone. This rearrangement joins TRBV5-1 to TRBJ2-3, with 9 bases lining up with TRBD1. The CDR3 is made up of 15 amino acids. V lost 1 base and J lost 5; bases outside the gene matches: 5. CDR1 and CDR2 from the germline V gene are SGHRS and YFSETQ. This CDR3 reads CASSLKTGGIDTQYF. The CDR3 bases are TGCGCCAGCAGCTTGAAAACAGGGGGCATAGATACGCAGTATTTT.

This clone was seen once. At one of its ends the junction is not consistent with the germline gene, which may arise from a read error. The chain joins TRBV7-7 to TRBJ2-3; D call uncertain. The CDR3 is 13 residues long. Per the germline V gene, CDR1 is SSHAT and CDR2 is FNYEAQ (reference sequence). Here the CDR3 DNA reads TGTGCTAGCAGCTTAGACCGCGCAGATACGCAGTATTTT. This gives the protein CASSLDRADTQYF.

As DNA, the CDR3 is TGTGCCAGCAGTTTAAGGCAGGGGGCCACTGAAGCTTTCTTT. Amino acid sequence: CASSLRQGATEAFF. This chain uses TRBV27 with TRBJ1-1; 8 bases fit TRBD1. CDR1 and CDR2 from the germline V gene are MNHEY and SMNVEV (reference sequence). The CDR3 totals 14 residues. The junction had 3 bases not matched to a gene; V was cut back by 2 bases and J by 4 bases.

The gene calls are TRBV28 and TRBJ2-5; tentative D call: TRBD2 (7 bases). CDR3 length: 14 amino acids. CDR1 is MDHEN and CDR2 is SYDVKM in the germline V gene. Trimming pared 7 bases from V and 5 bases from J, leaving 17 bases between. CDR3 coding DNA: TGTGCCAGCACCCCCGGGGGGCGTAGCGAGACCCAGTACTTC. It is translated as CASTPGGRSETQYF.

This clone was counted between two and nine times. CDR3 in DNA: TGTGCCAGCAGCGTAGGACTAGCGGGAGGGAAAGCAGATACGCAGTATTTT. Protein sequence: CASSVGLAGGKADTQYF. V gene TRBV9 combines with J gene TRBJ2-3; 14 nucleotides match TRBD2. This CDR3 has 17 amino acids. Trimming took 0 bases from V and 4 from J; bases not matched to a gene: 4. The germline V gene encodes CDR1 SGDLS and CDR2 YYNGEE. The whole variable domain, filled in from reference TRBV9 and TRBJ2-3, reads DSGVTQTPKHLITATGQRVTLRCSPRSGDLSVYWYQQSLDQGLQFLIQYYNGEERAKGNILERFSAQQFPDLHSELNLSSLELGDSALYFCASSVGLAGGKADTQYFGPGTRLTVL.

This clone was seen a handful of times. The genes are TRBV29-1 and TRBJ1-2; D is perhaps TRBD1 (5 bases). Germline CDR1 is SQVTM and CDR2 is ANQGSEA. This CDR3 comprises 12 residues. Trimming removed 1 base from V and 4 bases from J, with 7 bases in between. The CDR3 loop is CSVEAGSYGYTF. CDR3 in DNA: TGCAGCGTTGAAGCAGGGTCCTATGGCTACACCTTC.

CDR3 amino acids: CASSFDSGPKNIQYF. The CDR3 DNA sequence: TGTGCCAGCAGCTTTGACAGTGGACCAAAAAACATTCAGTACTTC. V and J are TRBV11-2 and TRBJ2-4; D may be TRBD1 (5 bases). The CDR3 runs 15 residues. Germline-derived CDR1 and CDR2 are SGHAT and FQNNGV. V lost 3 bases and J 4 bases, leaving 13 bases between the germline ends.

CDR3 region: CAWSVSATNEKLFF. CDR3 sequence (DNA): TGTGCCTGGAGTGTATCCGCAACTAATGAAAAACTGTTTTTT. This chain connects TRBV30 to TRBJ1-4, with D uncertain. From germline, CDR1 is GTSNPN and CDR2 SVGIG (reference sequence). Trimming left V 0 bases short and J 0 bases short, with 5 bases between. This CDR3 spans 14 amino acids. The full variable domain, its missing parts supplied by reference TRBV30 and TRBJ1-4, is SQTIHQWPATLVQPVGSPLSLECTVEGTSNPNLYWYRQAAGRGLQLLFYSVGIGQISSEVPQNLSASRPQDRQFILSSKKLLLSDSGFYLCAWSVSATNEKLFFGSGTQLSVL.

This clone was seen a single time. The chain is built from TRBV5-5 and TRBJ1-1; D uncertain. This CDR3 has 15 amino acids. Per the germline V gene, CDR1 is SGHKS and CDR2 is YYEKEE (reference sequence). V gave up 2 bases and J gave up 6 bases, with 17 bases separating them. The CDR3: CASSFSRVRRAEAFF. Written as DNA, the CDR3 is TGTGCCAGCAGCTTTTCGAGGGTCAGGAGGGCTGAAGCTTTCTTT.

The chain joins TRBV9 to TRBJ2-7; 8 bases line up with TRBD2. Per the germline V gene, CDR1 is SGDLS and CDR2 is YYNGEE. With V trimmed by 0 bases and J by 1 base, 6 bases remained unmatched. The CDR3 length is 16 residues. The CDR3 loop is CASSVGTGGGSYEQYF. DNA of the CDR3: TGTGCCAGCAGCGTAGGAACGGGGGGGGGTTCCTACGAGCAGTACTTC.

The V call is TRBV6-5, the J call TRBJ2-7; tentatively, D is TRBD1 (6 bases). V was trimmed by 2 bases and J by 5 bases, leaving 10 bases between them. The V gene's germline CDR1 is MNHEY and CDR2 SVGAGI. CDR3 length equals 13 residues. This CDR3 is CASSYRQGNEQYF. The CDR3 DNA follows: TGTGCCAGCAGTTACCGTCAGGGGAACGAGCAGTACTTC.

The V call is TRBV4-3, the J call TRBJ1-4; D may be TRBD1 (5 bases). Germline V gives CDR1 LGHNA, CDR2 YSLEER. Deletions cut 0 bases from V and 5 bases from J, with 13 bases between. CDR3 length equals 16 residues. The CDR3 DNA follows: TGCGCCAGCAGCCAAGATGGGCAGGGAGGGAATGAAAAACTGTTTTTT. Its protein is CASSQDGQGGNEKLFF.

This rearrangement joins TRBV19 to TRBJ1-5; 12 bases are shared with TRBD1. CDR3 length: 12 amino acids. Trimming at V came to 9 bases and at J to 7 bases, leaving 1 base not matched to a gene. Germline CDR1 reads LNHDA; CDR2 reads SQIVND (reference sequence). The CDR3 spells CASGTGGQPQHF. DNA of the CDR3: TGTGCCAGCGGGACAGGGGGCCAGCCCCAGCATTTT.

V gene TRBV4-1 combines with J gene TRBJ2-7; 8 positions agree with TRBD1. This CDR3 is built from 16 residues. Germline V gene lookup returns CDR1 MGHRA and CDR2 YSYEKL. V dropped 3 bases and J dropped 1; count of bases not matched to a gene: 8. As DNA, the CDR3 is TGCGCCAGCAGCCACCTCGGACAGGGCTTGTCCTACGAGCAGTACTTC. It yields the protein CASSHLGQGLSYEQYF.